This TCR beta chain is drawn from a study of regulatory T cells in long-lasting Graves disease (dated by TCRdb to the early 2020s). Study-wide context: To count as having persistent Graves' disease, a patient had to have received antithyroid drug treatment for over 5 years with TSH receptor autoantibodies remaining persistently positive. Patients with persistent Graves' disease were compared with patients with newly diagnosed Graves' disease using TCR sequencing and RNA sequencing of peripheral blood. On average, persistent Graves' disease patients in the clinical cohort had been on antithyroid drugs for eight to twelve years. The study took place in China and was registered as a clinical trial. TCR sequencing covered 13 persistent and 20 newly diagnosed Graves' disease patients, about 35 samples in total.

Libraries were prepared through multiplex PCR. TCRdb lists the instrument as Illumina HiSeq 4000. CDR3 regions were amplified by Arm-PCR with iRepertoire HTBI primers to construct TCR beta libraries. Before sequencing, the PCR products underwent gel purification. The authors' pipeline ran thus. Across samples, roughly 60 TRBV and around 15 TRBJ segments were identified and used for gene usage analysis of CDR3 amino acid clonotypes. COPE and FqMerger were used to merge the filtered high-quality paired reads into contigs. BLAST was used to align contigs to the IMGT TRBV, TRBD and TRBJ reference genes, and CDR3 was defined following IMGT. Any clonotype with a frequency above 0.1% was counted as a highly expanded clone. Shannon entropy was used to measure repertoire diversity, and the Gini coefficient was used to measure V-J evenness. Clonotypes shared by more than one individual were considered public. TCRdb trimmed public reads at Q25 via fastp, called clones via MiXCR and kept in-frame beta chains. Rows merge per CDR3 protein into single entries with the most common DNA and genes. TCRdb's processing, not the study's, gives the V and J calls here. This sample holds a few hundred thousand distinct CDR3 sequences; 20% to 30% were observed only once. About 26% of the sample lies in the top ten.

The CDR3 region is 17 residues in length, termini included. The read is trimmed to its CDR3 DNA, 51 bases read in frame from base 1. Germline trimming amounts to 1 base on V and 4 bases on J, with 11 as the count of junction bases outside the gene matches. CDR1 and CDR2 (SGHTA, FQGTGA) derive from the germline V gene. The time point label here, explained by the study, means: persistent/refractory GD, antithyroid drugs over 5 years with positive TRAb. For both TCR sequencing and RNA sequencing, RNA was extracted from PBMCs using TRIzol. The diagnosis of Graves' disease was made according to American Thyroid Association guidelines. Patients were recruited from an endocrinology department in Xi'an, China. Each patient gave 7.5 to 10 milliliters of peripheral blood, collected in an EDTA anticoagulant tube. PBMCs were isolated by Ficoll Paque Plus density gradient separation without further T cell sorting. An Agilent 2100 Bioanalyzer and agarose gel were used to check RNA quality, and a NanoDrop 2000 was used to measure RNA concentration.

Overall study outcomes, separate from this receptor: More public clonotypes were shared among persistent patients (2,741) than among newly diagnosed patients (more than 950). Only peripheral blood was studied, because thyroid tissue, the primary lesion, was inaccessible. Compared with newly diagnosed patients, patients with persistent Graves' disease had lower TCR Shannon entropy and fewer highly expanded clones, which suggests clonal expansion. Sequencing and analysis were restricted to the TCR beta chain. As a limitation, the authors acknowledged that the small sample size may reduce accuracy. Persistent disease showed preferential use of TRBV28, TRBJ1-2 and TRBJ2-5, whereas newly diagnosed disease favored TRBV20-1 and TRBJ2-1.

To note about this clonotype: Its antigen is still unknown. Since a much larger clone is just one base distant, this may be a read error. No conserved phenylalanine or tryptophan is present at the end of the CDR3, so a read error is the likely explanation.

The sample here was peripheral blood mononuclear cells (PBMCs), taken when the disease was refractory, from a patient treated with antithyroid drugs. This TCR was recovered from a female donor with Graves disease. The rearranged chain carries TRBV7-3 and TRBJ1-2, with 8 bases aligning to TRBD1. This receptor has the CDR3 CASSLIRQGWYGYGYTS. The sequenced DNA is TGTGCCAGCAGCTTAATAAGACAGGGGTGGTACGGCTATGGCTACACCTCC.